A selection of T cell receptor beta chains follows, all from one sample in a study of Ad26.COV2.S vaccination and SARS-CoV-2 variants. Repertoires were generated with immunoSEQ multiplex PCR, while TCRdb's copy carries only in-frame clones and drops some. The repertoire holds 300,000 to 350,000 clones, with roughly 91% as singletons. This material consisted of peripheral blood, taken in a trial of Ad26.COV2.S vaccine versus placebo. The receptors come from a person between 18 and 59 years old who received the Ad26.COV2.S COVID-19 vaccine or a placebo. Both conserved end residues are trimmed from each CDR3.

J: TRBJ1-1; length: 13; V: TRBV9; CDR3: ASSARQTPGTEAF
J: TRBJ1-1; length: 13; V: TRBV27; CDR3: ASSSPGQGAKGAF
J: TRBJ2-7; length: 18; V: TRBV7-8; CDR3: ASSLDLGARLAGHTYEQY
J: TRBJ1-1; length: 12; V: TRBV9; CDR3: ASSVGVTNTEAF
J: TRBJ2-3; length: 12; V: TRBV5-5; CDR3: ASSLQMPPDTQY
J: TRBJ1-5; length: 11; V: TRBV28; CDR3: ASRVYSNQPQH
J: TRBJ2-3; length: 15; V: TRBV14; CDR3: ASSVLTSGVSTDTQY
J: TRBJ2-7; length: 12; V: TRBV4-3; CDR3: ASSHQVDAYEQY
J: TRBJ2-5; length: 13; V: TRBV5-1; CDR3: ASSLFLQGTETQY
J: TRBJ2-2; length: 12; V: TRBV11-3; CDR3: ASSFGSYTGELF
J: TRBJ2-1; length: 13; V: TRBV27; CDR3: ASSLSSISYNEQF
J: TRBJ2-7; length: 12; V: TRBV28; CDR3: ASSSSRAPYEQY
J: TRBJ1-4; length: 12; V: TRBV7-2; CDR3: ASSSGRWNEKLF
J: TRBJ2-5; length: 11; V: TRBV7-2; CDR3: ASRMTSGDAQY
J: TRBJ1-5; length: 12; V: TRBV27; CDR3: ASSLFQGGQPQH
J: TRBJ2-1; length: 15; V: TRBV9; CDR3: ASSEGWAGGRSNEQF
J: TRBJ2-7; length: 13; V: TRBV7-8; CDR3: ASTLTDGPLGEQY
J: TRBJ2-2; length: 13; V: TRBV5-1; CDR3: ASSRTGTVTGELF
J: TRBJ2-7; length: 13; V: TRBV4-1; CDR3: ASSQYWQGGYEQY
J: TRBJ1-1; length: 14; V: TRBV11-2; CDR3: ASSRPTGWGVTEAF
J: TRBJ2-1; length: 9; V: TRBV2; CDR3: ASSSENEQF
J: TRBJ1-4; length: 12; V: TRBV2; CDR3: ASSRGTADEKLF
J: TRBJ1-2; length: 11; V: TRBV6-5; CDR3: ASTNSAGWGYT
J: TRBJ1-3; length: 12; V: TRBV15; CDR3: ATSRQGSGNTIY
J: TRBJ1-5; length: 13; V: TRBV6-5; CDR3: ASAGGVLSNQPQH
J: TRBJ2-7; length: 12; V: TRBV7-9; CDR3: ASSSGTGTYEQY
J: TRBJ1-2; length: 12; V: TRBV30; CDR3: AWRTGTVNYGYT
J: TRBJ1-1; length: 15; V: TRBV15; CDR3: ATSRDGRGRANTEAF
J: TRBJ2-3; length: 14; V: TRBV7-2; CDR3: ASSLDGGAETDTQY
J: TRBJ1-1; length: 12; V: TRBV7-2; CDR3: ASSSDRANTEAF